One sample yielded the 18 T cell receptor beta chains listed below, sequenced in a study of PD-1 blockade in classical Hodgkin lymphoma. Data came from immunoSEQ multiplex PCR; TCRdb stores just in-frame clones and leaves some out. The sample lists 70,000 or so clones, 85% to 95% occurring once. Each patient relapsed following autologous stem cell transplantation, and prior brentuximab vedotin exposure differed. The material was peripheral blood mononuclear cells (PBMCs), obtained at baseline. These receptors were taken from a human donor with classical Hodgkin lymphoma.

The rearrangement joins TRBV12-5 to TRBJ2-1, with D possibly being TRBD1 (5 bases). Germline V gene data show CDR1 as LGHNT and CDR2 as FRNRAP. CDR3 length: 15 amino acids. V lost 1 base and J lost 3, with 10 bases in between. The CDR3 region is CASGLGQGSYNEQFF. CDR3 DNA sequence: TGTGCTAGTGGTTTGGGGCAGGGAAGCTACAATGAGCAGTTCTTC.

This clone was seen only a few times. V usage is TRBV29-1 and J usage is TRBJ1-1, with D perhaps matching TRBD1 (5 bases). The CDR3 covers 12 residues. V was trimmed by 6 bases and J by 1 base, leaving 9 bases between them. Germline CDR1 reads SQVTM; CDR2 reads ANQGSEA. In DNA, the CDR3 is TGCAGCGTGGGTGGACAGAACACTGAAGCTTTCTTT. It specifies CSVGGQNTEAFF.

The V call is TRBV11-3, the J call TRBJ2-5; no firm D call. CDR1 is SGHNT, CDR2 YENEEA, per germline. The CDR3 runs to 13 residues. Trimming removed 5 bases from V and 2 bases from J, with 9 bases in between. CDR3 loop: CASSETFQETQYF. CDR3 bases: TGTGCCAGCAGCGAAACCTTTCAAGAGACCCAGTACTTC. Full variable domain (missing parts from reference TRBV11-3 and TRBJ2-5): EAGVVQSPRYKIIEKKQPVAFWCNPISGHNTLYWYLQNLGQGPELLIRYENEEAVDDSQLPKDRFSAERLKGVDSTLKIQPAELGDSAVYLCASSETFQETQYFGPGTRLLVL.

The CDR3 protein is CASSEGQGIQETQYF. In DNA, the CDR3 is TGTGCCAGCAGTGAAGGACAGGGAATCCAAGAGACCCAGTACTTC. This sequence joins TRBV2 and TRBJ2-5; 7 bases fit TRBD1. In germline, CDR1 is SNHLY, CDR2 FYNNEI. The V gene end was trimmed by 1 base and the J gene end by 1 base; junction bases not matched to a gene: 3. The CDR3 runs to 15 residues.

This clone appeared once. The CDR3 protein is CASSYSGGNTIYF. The CDR3 DNA reads as TGTGCCAGCAGTTACTCCGGGGGAAACACCATATATTTT. The rearrangement joins TRBV6-5 to TRBJ1-3; D gene uncertain. V lost 0 bases to trimming and J lost 4 bases, with 4 bases between them. CDR1 MNHEY and CDR2 SVGAGI come from the germline V gene. CDR3 length equals 13 residues.

On this clone: One junction end disagrees with the germline gene, perhaps due to a read error. This chain uses TRBV27 with TRBJ2-7, with 7 bases matching TRBD1. CDR3 length: 13 amino acids. Germline V CDR1 and CDR2: MNHEY, SMNVEV (reference sequence). The CDR3 reads CATRTGASNEQYF. The CDR3 bases are TGTGCCACGCGTACAGGGGCCTCCAACGAGCAGTACTTC.

This chain joins TRBV21-1 and TRBJ2-5. TRBV21-1 is flagged as a pseudogene. This CDR3 is 15 amino acids long. This CDR3 is CASTPVGTPRETQYF. The DNA of the CDR3 is TGTGCCAGCACCCCCGTTGGGACGCCTAGAGAGACCCAGTACTTC.

The rearrangement joins TRBV7-2 to TRBJ2-1; 7 positions agree with TRBD1. Germline loops: CDR1 SGHTA, CDR2 FQGNSA. J lost 10 bases, V lost 5 bases, and 11 bases had no gene match. This CDR3 comprises 14 residues. The CDR3 spells CASSANTGDGEQFF. The DNA for the CDR3 is TGTGCCAGCAGCGCCAACACAGGGGACGGGGAGCAGTTCTTC.

The chain employs TRBV21-1 and TRBJ1-4; the tabulated D call, TRBD1, remains unverified against the DNA. TRBV21-1 is listed as a pseudogene. This CDR3 region has 13 residues. The CDR3, as DNA: TGTGCCACGACGGGAACAGGGGTTGAAAAACTGTTTTTT. Its translation: CATTGTGVEKLFF.

J is TRBJ2-5 and V is TRBV7-9; 8 nucleotides match TRBD2. The CDR3 has 14 residues. Germline trimming cut 4 bases from V and 4 bases from J; bases unmatched to any gene: 5. Germline loops: CDR1 SEHNR, CDR2 FQNEAQ (reference sequence). DNA for the CDR3: TGTGCCAGCAGCTCGGGACTAGGGGGAGAGACCCAGTACTTC. Translation: CASSSGLGGETQYF.

The rearrangement links TRBV2 to TRBJ2-3; 7 bases align to TRBD2. This CDR3 has 15 amino acids. The junction had 3 bases not matched to a gene; V was cut back by 1 base and J by 2 bases. From germline, CDR1 is SNHLY and CDR2 FYNNEI. CDR3 nucleotides: TGTGCCAGCAGTGAAGGGGCGGGGGTCACAGATACGCAGTATTTT. It encodes CASSEGAGVTDTQYF.

The V and J genes are TRBV28 and TRBJ2-7; either TRBD1 or TRBD2 may supply D (7 bases each). The CDR3 sequence is 16 residues long. Germline assignment: CDR1 MDHEN and CDR2 SYDVKM. Trimming pared 5 bases from V and 1 base from J, leaving 18 bases between. CDR3 region: CASSPQGGGQSYEQYF. Here the CDR3 DNA reads TGTGCCAGCAGTCCTCAAGGGGGGGGACAGTCCTACGAGCAGTACTTC.

The rearrangement uses TRBV21-1 and TRBJ2-1; no DNA check was done on the table's D call, TRBD2. TRBV21-1 is a listed pseudogene. The CDR3 consists of 14 residues. The CDR3 DNA reads as TGTGCCAGCAGAAGCGGGAGACCCTACAATGAGCAGTTCTTC. Protein sequence: CASRSGRPYNEQFF.

The rearrangement uses TRBV5-1 and TRBJ1-3; no definite D call. Germline V gene data show CDR1 as SGHRS and CDR2 as YFSETQ. This CDR3 comprises 14 residues. The ends were cut back, 2 bases at V and 8 bases at J, with 14 bases in the middle. CDR3 amino acids: CASSFLGPVDTIYF. CDR3 DNA sequence: TGCGCCAGCAGCTTCCTGGGTCCGGTCGACACCATATATTTT. The full variable domain, its missing parts supplied by reference TRBV5-1 and TRBJ1-3, is KAGVTQTPRYLIKTRGQQVTLSCSPISGHRSVSWYQQTPGQGLQFLFEYFSETQRNKGNFPGRFSGRQFSNSRSEMNVSTLELGDSALYLCASSFLGPVDTIYFGEGSWLTVV.

This sequence joins TRBV6-5 and TRBJ2-3, with 8 bases lining up with TRBD2. The V gene's germline CDR1 is MNHEY and CDR2 SVGAGI. Germline trimming cut 6 bases from V and 3 bases from J; bases unmatched to any gene: 2. The CDR3 totals 13 residues. The CDR3 loop is CASSPGGTDTQYF. CDR3 DNA: TGTGCCAGCAGCCCGGGGGGGACAGATACGCAGTATTTT.

This clone was counted only a few times. The DNA of the CDR3 is TGTGCCAGCAGCCCCCGGGACATTTGGGGCGGGGAGCTGTTTTTT. Protein product: CASSPRDIWGGELFF. V usage is TRBV6-5 and J usage is TRBJ2-2; D may be TRBD1 (6 bases). Germline assignment: CDR1 MNHEY and CDR2 SVGAGI. This CDR3 has 15 amino acids. Trimming took 6 bases from V and 7 from J, leaving 18 bases between them.

The rearrangement links TRBV7-6 to TRBJ2-2, with 12 bases that match TRBD2. This CDR3 contains 16 residues. Germline CDR1 reads SGHVS; CDR2 reads FNYEAQ. After removal of 3 bases from V and 5 bases from J, the junction contained 4 bases not matched to a gene. The CDR3 region has the DNA TGTGCCAGCAGCTTCACCGGGACTAGCGGGACCGGGGAGCTGTTTTTT. Protein sequence: CASSFTGTSGTGELFF. The whole variable domain, filled in from reference TRBV7-6 and TRBJ2-2, reads GAGVSQSPRYKVTKRGQDVALRCDPISGHVSLYWYRQALGQGPEFLTYFNYEAQQDKSGLPNDRFSAERPEGSISTLTIQRTEQRDSAMYRCASSFTGTSGTGELFFGEGSRLTVL.

The chain carries TRBV9 and TRBJ2-7, with D perhaps TRBD2 (5 bases). In germline, CDR1 is SGDLS, CDR2 YYNGEE. The CDR3 runs to 13 residues. V lost 1 base and J 7 bases, leaving 12 bases between the germline ends. CDR3 amino acids: CASSVTGSGEQYF. CDR3 DNA sequence: TGTGCCAGCAGCGTAACCGGCTCGGGGGAGCAGTACTTC. Full variable domain (rest looked up from reference TRBV9 and TRBJ2-7): DSGVTQTPKHLITATGQRVTLRCSPRSGDLSVYWYQQSLDQGLQFLIQYYNGEERAKGNILERFSAQQFPDLHSELNLSSLELGDSALYFCASSVTGSGEQYFGPGTRLTVT.